This T cell receptor (beta chain) was sequenced during a study of graft-versus-host responses after intestinal transplantation. Study-wide context: Once they had received anti-thymocyte globulin induction, all recipients took tacrolimus and steroids for 2 to 4 years. Study-level points and caveats: Circulating GvH clone levels at their peak were associated with HvG declines (early post-transplant).

Profiled with immunoSEQ multiplex PCR; TCRdb holds only in-frame clones, not every one. Here the sample spans over 65,000 clones, 91% being singletons. The CDR3 is 15 amino acids. V lost 1 base and J lost 2, with 12 bases in between. Germline V gene data show CDR1 as LGHNT and CDR2 as FRNRAP. This clone was recorded only once. No antigen is known for it. The sequence was collected from a human donor who received an intestinal transplant. The sequencing here drew on unstimulated CD4+ T cells sorted from spleen or lymph node cells, taken before intestinal transplant. V is TRBV12-5 and J is TRBJ2-7, with D possibly TRBD2 on 6 matching bases. CDR3 region: CASGLGASEAYEQYF. For the CDR3, the DNA is TGTGCTAGTGGTTTGGGGGCTAGCGAGGCCTACGAGCAGTACTTC.